Many counts were recorded for the clone carrying this T cell receptor beta chain. These data belong to a study of T-cell reconstitution after alpha-beta-depleted transplantation in children. This CDR3 region has 18 residues. In germline, CDR1 is LGHNA, CDR2 YSLEER. Trimming stripped 0 bases from V and 0 bases from J, with 15 bases between. For TCRbeta, the library was prepared with unique molecular identifiers. A single record per CDR3 protein comes from TCRdb applying MiXCR to the PCR reads. The sample lists 83,000 or so distinct CDR3 sequences; 6.5% to 8.5% were seen once. The V call is TRBV4-3, the J call TRBJ1-3, with D unclear. Material: PBMCs from the stem cell graft donor, obtained from the stem cell graft. The sequence was collected from a human donor who donated a stem cell graft to a child with congenital amegakaryocytic thrombocytopenia. The CDR3 loop reads CASSQEVVSTFSGNTIYF. CDR3 coding DNA: TGCGCCAGCAGCCAAGAAGTCGTCTCTACGTTCTCTGGAAACACCATATATTTT.